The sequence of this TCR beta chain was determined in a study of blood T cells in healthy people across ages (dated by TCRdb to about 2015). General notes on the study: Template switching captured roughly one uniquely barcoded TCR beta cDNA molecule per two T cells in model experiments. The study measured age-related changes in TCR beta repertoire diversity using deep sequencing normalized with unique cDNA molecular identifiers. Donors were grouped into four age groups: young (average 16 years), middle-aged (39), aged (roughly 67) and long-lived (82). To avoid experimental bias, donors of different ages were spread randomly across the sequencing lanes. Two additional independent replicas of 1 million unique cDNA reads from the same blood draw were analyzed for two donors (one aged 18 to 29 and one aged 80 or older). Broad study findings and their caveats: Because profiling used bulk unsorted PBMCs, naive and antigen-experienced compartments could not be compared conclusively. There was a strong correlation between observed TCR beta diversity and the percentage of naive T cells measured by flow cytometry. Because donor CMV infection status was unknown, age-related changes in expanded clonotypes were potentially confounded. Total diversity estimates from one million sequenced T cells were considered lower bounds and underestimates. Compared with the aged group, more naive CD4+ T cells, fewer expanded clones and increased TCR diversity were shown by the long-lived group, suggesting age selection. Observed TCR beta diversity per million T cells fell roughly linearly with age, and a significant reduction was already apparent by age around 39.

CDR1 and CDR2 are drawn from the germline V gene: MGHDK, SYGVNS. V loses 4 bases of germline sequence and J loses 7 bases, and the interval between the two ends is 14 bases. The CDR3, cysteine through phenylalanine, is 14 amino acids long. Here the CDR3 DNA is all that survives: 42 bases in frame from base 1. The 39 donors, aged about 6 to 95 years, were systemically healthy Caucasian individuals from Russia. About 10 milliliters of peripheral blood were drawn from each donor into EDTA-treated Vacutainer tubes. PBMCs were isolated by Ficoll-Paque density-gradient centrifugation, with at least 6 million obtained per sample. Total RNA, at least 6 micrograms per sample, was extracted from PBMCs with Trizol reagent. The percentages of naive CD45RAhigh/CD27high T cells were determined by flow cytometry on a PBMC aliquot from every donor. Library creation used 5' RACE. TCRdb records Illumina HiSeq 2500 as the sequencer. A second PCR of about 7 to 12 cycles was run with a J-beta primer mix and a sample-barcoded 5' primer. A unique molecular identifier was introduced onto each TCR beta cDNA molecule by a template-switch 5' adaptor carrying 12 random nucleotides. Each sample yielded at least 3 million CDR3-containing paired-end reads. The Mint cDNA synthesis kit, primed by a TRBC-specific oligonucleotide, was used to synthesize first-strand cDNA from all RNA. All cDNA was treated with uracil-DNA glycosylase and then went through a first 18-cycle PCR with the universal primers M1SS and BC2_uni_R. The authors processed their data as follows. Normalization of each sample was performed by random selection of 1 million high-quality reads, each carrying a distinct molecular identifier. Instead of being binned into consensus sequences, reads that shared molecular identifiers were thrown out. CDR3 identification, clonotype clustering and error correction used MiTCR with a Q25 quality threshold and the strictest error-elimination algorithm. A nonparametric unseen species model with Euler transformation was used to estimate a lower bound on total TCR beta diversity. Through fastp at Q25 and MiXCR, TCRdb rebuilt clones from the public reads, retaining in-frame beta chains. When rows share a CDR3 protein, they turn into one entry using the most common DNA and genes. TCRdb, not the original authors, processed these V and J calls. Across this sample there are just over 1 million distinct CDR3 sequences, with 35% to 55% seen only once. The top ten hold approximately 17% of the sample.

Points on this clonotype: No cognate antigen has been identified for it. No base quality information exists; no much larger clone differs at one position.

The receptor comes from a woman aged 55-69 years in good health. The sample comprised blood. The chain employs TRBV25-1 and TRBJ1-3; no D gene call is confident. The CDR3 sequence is CASSADGLWNTIYF. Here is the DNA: TGTGCCAGCAGTGCCGACGGATTATGGAACACCATATATTTT.